This is a list of T cell receptor beta chains from one sample in a study of blood T cell repertoires in COVID-19. Assay: immunoSEQ multiplex PCR; the TCRdb copy retains only in-frame clones and omits some. This sample has 140,000 or so clones, with around 81% found just once. The source material was peripheral blood. The receptors stem from a human donor in a cohort sampled during active COVID-19. Each CDR3 is given with its conserved first and last residue. The order of the fields is CDR3 length, clone size, J gene, D gene, V gene, CDR3 protein, CDR3 DNA. D genes are given only for firm matches. The size of a clone is reported for some rows only, either as once, few or many, or as a class for expanded clones.

cdr3_length: 16; clone_size: .; j_call: TRBJ2-6; d_call: TRBD1; v_call: TRBV11-3; cdr3_aa: CASSTGQGDGANVLTF; cdr3_nt: TGTGCCAGCAGCACGGGACAGGGAGATGGGGCCAACGTCCTGACTTTC
cdr3_length: 14; clone_size: .; j_call: TRBJ1-5; d_call: TRBD1; v_call: TRBV28; cdr3_aa: CASRPTGGNQPQHF; cdr3_nt: TGTGCCAGCAGACCCACAGGGGGCAATCAGCCCCAGCATTTT
cdr3_length: 16; clone_size: .; j_call: TRBJ2-7; d_call: .; v_call: TRBV27; cdr3_aa: CASRTNRGHQAYEQYF; cdr3_nt: TGTGCCAGCAGAACGAACCGGGGACACCAAGCCTACGAGCAGTACTTC
cdr3_length: 17; clone_size: few; j_call: TRBJ1-1; d_call: TRBD1; v_call: TRBV19; cdr3_aa: CASSKASTGGMNTEAFF; cdr3_nt: TGTGCCAGTAGTAAGGCGTCGACAGGGGGTATGAACACTGAAGCTTTCTTT
cdr3_length: 14; clone_size: once; j_call: TRBJ2-3; d_call: TRBD2; v_call: TRBV11-2; cdr3_aa: CASRYGLAGDTQYF; cdr3_nt: TGTGCCAGCAGATACGGACTAGCGGGGGATACGCAGTATTTT
cdr3_length: 15; clone_size: .; j_call: TRBJ1-2; d_call: .; v_call: TRBV4-1; cdr3_aa: CASASVGGRPGSYTF; cdr3_nt: TGCGCCAGCGCCTCAGTGGGGGGGAGACCTGGTTCCTACACCTTC
cdr3_length: 17; clone_size: .; j_call: TRBJ2-3; d_call: TRBD2; v_call: TRBV3-1/TRBV3-2; cdr3_aa: CASSQERGGLGTDTQYF; cdr3_nt: TGTGCCAGCAGCCAAGAGCGCGGGGGGCTTGGCACAGATACGCAGTATTTT
cdr3_length: 16; clone_size: .; j_call: TRBJ2-7; d_call: TRBD1; v_call: TRBV5-4; cdr3_aa: CASSLLGRDRGYEQYF; cdr3_nt: TGTGCCAGCAGCTTGTTAGGTCGGGACAGGGGTTACGAGCAGTACTTC
cdr3_length: 15; clone_size: once; j_call: TRBJ2-5; d_call: TRBD1; v_call: TRBV18; cdr3_aa: CASSPPGQRQETQYF; cdr3_nt: TGTGCCAGCTCACCACCGGGACAGCGGCAAGAGACCCAGTACTTC
cdr3_length: 18; clone_size: once; j_call: TRBJ1-1; d_call: TRBD1; v_call: TRBV18; cdr3_aa: CASSPRTGAGVGNTEAFF; cdr3_nt: TGTGCCAGCTCACCAAGGACAGGGGCCGGCGTTGGGAACACTGAAGCTTTCTTT
cdr3_length: 16; clone_size: .; j_call: TRBJ2-2; d_call: .; v_call: TRBV7-2; cdr3_aa: CASSLGAGTNTGELFF; cdr3_nt: TGTGCCAGCAGCCTAGGGGCGGGTACCAACACCGGGGAGCTGTTTTTT
cdr3_length: 17; clone_size: .; j_call: TRBJ1-3; d_call: TRBD1; v_call: TRBV6-1; cdr3_aa: CASSEIWDRGPRSTIYF; cdr3_nt: TGTGCCAGCAGTGAAATTTGGGACAGGGGACCCAGAAGCACCATATATTTT
cdr3_length: 16; clone_size: .; j_call: TRBJ1-5; d_call: TRBD1; v_call: TRBV10-1; cdr3_aa: CASSGGTGGGNQPQHF; cdr3_nt: TGCGCCAGCAGTGGGGGGACAGGGGGAGGCAATCAGCCCCAGCATTTT
cdr3_length: 13; clone_size: few; j_call: TRBJ1-5; d_call: .; v_call: TRBV2; cdr3_aa: CASTRAEGKPQHF; cdr3_nt: TGTGCCAGCACGAGGGCAGAAGGGAAGCCCCAGCATTTT
cdr3_length: 12; clone_size: .; j_call: TRBJ2-7; d_call: .; v_call: TRBV21-1; cdr3_aa: CASSKDTYEQYF; cdr3_nt: TGTGCCAGCAGCAAAGATACCTACGAGCAGTACTTC
cdr3_length: 15; clone_size: few; j_call: TRBJ2-1; d_call: TRBD2; v_call: TRBV7-2; cdr3_aa: CASSGRGGAVNEQFF; cdr3_nt: TGTGCCAGCAGCGGCCGCGGGGGGGCCGTAAATGAGCAGTTCTTC
cdr3_length: 15; clone_size: .; j_call: TRBJ2-2; d_call: .; v_call: TRBV19; cdr3_aa: CATLTGGKSTGELFF; cdr3_nt: TGTGCCACCCTAACGGGGGGCAAGTCCACCGGGGAGCTGTTTTTT
cdr3_length: 15; clone_size: .; j_call: TRBJ1-2; d_call: .; v_call: TRBV2; cdr3_aa: CASSETQGAFYGYTF; cdr3_nt: TGTGCCAGCAGTGAAACGCAGGGCGCTTTCTATGGCTACACCTTC
cdr3_length: 14; clone_size: .; j_call: TRBJ2-7; d_call: TRBD1; v_call: TRBV6-6; cdr3_aa: CASSYWGQDYEQYF; cdr3_nt: TGTGCCAGCAGTTACTGGGGACAGGACTACGAGCAGTACTTC
cdr3_length: 15; clone_size: .; j_call: TRBJ1-3; d_call: .; v_call: TRBV5-1; cdr3_aa: CASSAGGGLGNTIYF; cdr3_nt: TGCGCCAGCAGCGCTGGCGGGGGGCTTGGAAACACCATATATTTT
cdr3_length: 16; clone_size: .; j_call: TRBJ1-6; d_call: TRBD1; v_call: TRBV7-9; cdr3_aa: CASSPRTGTENSPLHF; cdr3_nt: TGTGCCAGCAGCCCGCGTACCGGGACAGAAAATTCACCCCTCCACTTT
cdr3_length: 15; clone_size: .; j_call: TRBJ2-7; d_call: TRBD2; v_call: TRBV7-9; cdr3_aa: CASNFLGGSSYEQYF; cdr3_nt: TGTGCCAGCAACTTCTTGGGGGGGAGCTCCTACGAGCAGTACTTC
cdr3_length: 15; clone_size: .; j_call: TRBJ2-3; d_call: .; v_call: TRBV7-9; cdr3_aa: CASSPRGTSTDTQYF; cdr3_nt: TGTGCCAGCAGCCCCAGGGGGACTAGCACAGATACGCAGTATTTT